The 9 T cell receptor beta chains below all came from one sample that was sequenced in a study of shared clonotypes between healthy human individuals. Positive CCR7 selection of CD45RO-negative cells yielded the naive CD8 cells, and terminally differentiated effector memory CD45RA+ cells were excluded. This table comes from immunoSEQ multiplex PCR, and its TCRdb copy is limited to in-frame clones, with some not included. The sample records hundreds of thousands of clones, around 96% being singletons. The sequenced sample was naive CD8+ T cells sorted from blood. The receptors shown here come from a man aged 25-40 years in good health.

The chain joins TRBV14 to TRBJ2-2; D gene ambiguous. With 0 bases removed from V and 7 bases from J, the gap between germline ends came to 6 bases. The CDR3 extends over 13 amino acids. The germline V gene encodes CDR1 SGHDN and CDR2 FVKESK. The CDR3 is CASSQEQVGELFF. In DNA form, the CDR3 reads TGTGCCAGCAGCCAAGAGCAGGTCGGGGAGCTGTTTTTT. Full variable domain (remainder filled in from reference TRBV14 and TRBJ2-2): EAGVTQFPSHSVIEKGQTVTLRCDPISGHDNLYWYRRVMGKEIKFLLHFVKESKQDESGMPNNRFLAERTGGTYSTLKVQPAELEDSGVYFCASSQEQVGELFFGEGSRLTVL.

The chain has TRBV27 and TRBJ2-7; 8 nucleotides align to TRBD1. This CDR3 is 13 amino acids long. CDR1 MNHEY and CDR2 SMNVEV come from the germline V gene (reference sequence). With V trimmed by 2 bases and J by 6 bases, 3 bases remained unmatched. The CDR3 DNA is TGTGCCAGCAGTTTAGGCAGGGGGCTCGAGCAGTACTTC. Its protein is CASSLGRGLEQYF.

Of note for this clone: The same CDR3 is also encoded by other DNA sequences in this sample. The V and J genes are TRBV27 and TRBJ2-1, with D possibly being TRBD2 (6 bases). The CDR3 consists of 13 residues. CDR1 MNHEY and CDR2 SMNVEV come from the germline V gene (reference sequence). Trimming removed 4 bases at V and 4 bases at J, with 8 bases between. Here the CDR3 DNA reads TGTGCCAGCAGTTCGGGACTGTACAATGAGCAGTTCTTC. Translation gives CASSSGLYNEQFF.

The chain combines TRBV13 with TRBJ2-1; 8 nucleotides align to TRBD2. Germline trimming cut 3 bases from V and 7 bases from J; bases unmatched to any gene: 17. The CDR3 loop spans 18 amino acids. Germline CDR1 reads PRHDT; CDR2 reads FYEKMQ (reference sequence). The CDR3 is CASSLSQRRAGGLNEQFF. DNA of the CDR3: TGTGCCAGCAGCTTGAGCCAAAGGAGGGCGGGAGGATTGAATGAGCAGTTCTTC.

The chain uses TRBV4-1 and TRBJ2-2, with D possibly matching TRBD2 (6 bases). Per the germline V gene, CDR1 is MGHRA and CDR2 is YSYEKL. V shed 6 bases and J shed 0 bases, with 14 bases lying between them. The CDR3 extends over 16 amino acids. The CDR3 sequence: CASRGVRTTNTGELFF. The CDR3 DNA reads TGCGCCAGCAGGGGAGTAAGGACTACGAACACCGGGGAGCTGTTTTTT.

In its sample, this clone was seen once. The chain is built from TRBV10-2 and TRBJ2-1, with 11 bases matching TRBD2. V trimming: 5 bases; J trimming: 7 bases; junction bases outside the gene matches: 4. CDR1 and CDR2 (germline): WSHSY, SAAADI. The CDR3 length is 14 residues. CDR3 DNA: TGCGCCAGCAGTCCCGGGACTAGCGGAAATGAGCAGTTCTTC. It codes for CASSPGTSGNEQFF.

The chain combines TRBV18 with TRBJ2-5; D perhaps matches TRBD1 (7 bases). V lost 6 bases and J lost 2, with 16 bases in between. Germline-derived CDR1 and CDR2 are KGHSH and LQKENI. The CDR3 runs 15 residues. The chain's CDR3 is CASSYETGRQETQYF. CDR3 DNA: TGTGCCAGCTCGTATGAGACAGGGAGGCAAGAGACCCAGTACTTC.

The rearrangement joins TRBV7-8 to TRBJ2-1, with 8 bases matching TRBD2. This CDR3 spans 18 amino acids. In germline, CDR1 is SGHVS, CDR2 FQNEAQ. Germline trimming cut 3 bases from V and 0 bases from J; bases unmatched to any gene: 10. The CDR3 nucleotides are TGTGCCAGCAGCTTCCGGATCCAGAGCGGGAGCTCCTACAATGAGCAGTTCTTC. Its protein product is CASSFRIQSGSSYNEQFF.

The V and J genes are TRBV11-2 and TRBJ2-5, with 9 positions matching TRBD1. The length of the CDR3 is 14 residues. CDR1 is SGHAT, CDR2 FQNNGV, per germline. The junction had 11 bases not matched to a gene; V was cut back by 1 base and J by 14 bases. The CDR3 loop reads CASSLVEGQGTPYF. For the CDR3, the DNA is TGTGCCAGCAGCTTAGTGGAGGGACAGGGTACGCCCTACTTC.